This T cell receptor beta chain originates from a study of blood T cell repertoires in COVID-19. Study information: The United States, Italy and Spain provided the acute and convalescent COVID-19 samples. From T cells, B-cell-depleted T cells, or PBMCs came the material, which was cDNA or gDNA.

This CDR3 spans 12 amino acids. Germline V gene sequence: CDR1 KGHDR, CDR2 SFDVKD. V was pared by 3 bases and J by 5 bases, with 6 bases between. Authors' data handling: Nucleated cell number was recorded as an estimate derived from reference gene primer amplification. Assay: immunoSEQ multiplex PCR; the TCRdb copy retains only in-frame clones and omits some. V and J calls plus clone size are reproduced from that table; the DNA served to infer D and trimming. The table includes just over 95,000 clones, 82% detected once. Material for sequencing was peripheral blood. This receptor was identified in an elderly man with acute or convalescent COVID-19. This rearrangement joins TRBV24-1 to TRBJ1-2; D is uncertain. As DNA, the CDR3 is TGTGCCACCAGTGATCCTTTATATGGCTACACCTTC. Its translation: CATSDPLYGYTF.